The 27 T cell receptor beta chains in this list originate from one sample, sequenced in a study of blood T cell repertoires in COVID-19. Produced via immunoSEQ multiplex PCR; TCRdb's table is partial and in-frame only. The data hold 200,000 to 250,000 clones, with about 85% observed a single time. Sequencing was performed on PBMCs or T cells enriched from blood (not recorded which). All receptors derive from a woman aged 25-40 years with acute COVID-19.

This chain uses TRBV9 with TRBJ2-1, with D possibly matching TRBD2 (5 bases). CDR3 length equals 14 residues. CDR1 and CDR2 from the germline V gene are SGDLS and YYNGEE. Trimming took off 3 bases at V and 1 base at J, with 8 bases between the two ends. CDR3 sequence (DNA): TGTGCCAGCAGCGACGGGGAGTCCTACAATGAGCAGTTCTTC. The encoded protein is CASSDGESYNEQFF.

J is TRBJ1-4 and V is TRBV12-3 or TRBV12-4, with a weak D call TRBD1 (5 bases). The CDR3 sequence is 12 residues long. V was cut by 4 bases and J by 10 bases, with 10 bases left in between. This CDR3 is CASSSGDLKLFF. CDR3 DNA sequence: TGTGCCAGCAGTTCGGGGGACCTAAAACTGTTTTTT.

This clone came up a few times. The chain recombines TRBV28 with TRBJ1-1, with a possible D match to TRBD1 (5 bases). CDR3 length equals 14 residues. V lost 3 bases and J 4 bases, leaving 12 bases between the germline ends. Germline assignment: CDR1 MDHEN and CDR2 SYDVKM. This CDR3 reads CASSFQGVGTEAFF. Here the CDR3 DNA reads TGTGCCAGCAGTTTCCAGGGTGTGGGCACTGAAGCTTTCTTT.

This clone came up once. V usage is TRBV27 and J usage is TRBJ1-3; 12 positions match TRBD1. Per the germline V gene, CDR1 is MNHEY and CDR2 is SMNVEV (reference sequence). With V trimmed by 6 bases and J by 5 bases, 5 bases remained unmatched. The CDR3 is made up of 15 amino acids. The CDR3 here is CASSPGQGARNTIYF. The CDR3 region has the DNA TGTGCCAGCAGCCCGGGACAGGGGGCGAGAAACACCATATATTTT.

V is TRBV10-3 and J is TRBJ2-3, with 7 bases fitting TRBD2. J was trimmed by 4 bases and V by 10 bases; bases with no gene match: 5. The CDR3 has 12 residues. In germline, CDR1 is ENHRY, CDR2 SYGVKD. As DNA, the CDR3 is TGTGCCAGTGGGGGGAGGGCAGATACGCAGTATTTT. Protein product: CASGGRADTQYF.

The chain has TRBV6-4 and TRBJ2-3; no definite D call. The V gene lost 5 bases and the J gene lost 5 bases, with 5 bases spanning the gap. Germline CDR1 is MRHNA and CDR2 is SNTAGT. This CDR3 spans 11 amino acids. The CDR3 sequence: CASSPVDTQYF. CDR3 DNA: TGTGCCAGCAGTCCGGTAGATACGCAGTATTTT.

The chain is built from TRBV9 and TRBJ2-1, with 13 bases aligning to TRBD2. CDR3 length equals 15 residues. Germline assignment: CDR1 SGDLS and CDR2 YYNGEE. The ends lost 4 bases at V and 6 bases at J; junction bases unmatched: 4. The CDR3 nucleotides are TGTGCCAGCAGCCGGACTAGCGGGGGATTCAATGAGCAGTTCTTC. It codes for CASSRTSGGFNEQFF.

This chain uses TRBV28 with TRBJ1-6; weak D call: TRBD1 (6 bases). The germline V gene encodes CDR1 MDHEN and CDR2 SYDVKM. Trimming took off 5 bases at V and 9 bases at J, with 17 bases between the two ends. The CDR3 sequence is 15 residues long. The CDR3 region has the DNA TGTGCCAGCAGTCTGGGCTTGGACAGTCGTTCACCCCTCCACTTT. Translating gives CASSLGLDSRSPLHF. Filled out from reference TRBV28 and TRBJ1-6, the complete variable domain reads DVKVTQSSRYLVKRTGEKVFLECVQDMDHENMFWYRQDPGLGLRLIYFSYDVKMKEKGDIPEGYSVSREKKERFSLILESASTNQTSMYLCASSLGLDSRSPLHFGNGTRLTVT.

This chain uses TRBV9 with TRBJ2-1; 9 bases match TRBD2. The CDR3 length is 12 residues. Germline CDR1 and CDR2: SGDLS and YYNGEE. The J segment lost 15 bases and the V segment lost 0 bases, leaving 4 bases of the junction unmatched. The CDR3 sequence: CASSVGGTSRFF. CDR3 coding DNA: TGTGCCAGCAGCGTAGGTGGGACTAGCCGGTTCTTC.

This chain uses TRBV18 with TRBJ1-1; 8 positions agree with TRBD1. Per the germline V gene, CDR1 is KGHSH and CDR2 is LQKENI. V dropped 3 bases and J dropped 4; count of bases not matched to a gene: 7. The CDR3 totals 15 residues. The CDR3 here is CASSPRQGFSTEAFF. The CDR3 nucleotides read TGTGCCAGCTCACCCCGACAGGGGTTTTCCACTGAAGCTTTCTTT. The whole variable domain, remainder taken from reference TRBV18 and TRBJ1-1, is NAGVMQNPRHLVRRRGQEARLRCSPMKGHSHVYWYRQLPEEGLKFMVYLQKENIIDESGMPKERFSAEFPKEGPSILRIQQVVRGDSAAYFCASSPRQGFSTEAFFGQGTRLTVV.

For the CDR3, the DNA is TGCGCCAGCAGTGAGTCAAAGTCCCTACTCAATCAGCCCCAGCATTTT. Protein sequence: CASSESKSLLNQPQHF. The chain recombines TRBV10-1 with TRBJ1-5, with D unclear. The CDR3 loop spans 16 amino acids. Germline CDR1 is WNHNN and CDR2 is SYGVQD (reference sequence). The V and J ends lost 0 bases and 3 bases respectively, with 12 bases between them.

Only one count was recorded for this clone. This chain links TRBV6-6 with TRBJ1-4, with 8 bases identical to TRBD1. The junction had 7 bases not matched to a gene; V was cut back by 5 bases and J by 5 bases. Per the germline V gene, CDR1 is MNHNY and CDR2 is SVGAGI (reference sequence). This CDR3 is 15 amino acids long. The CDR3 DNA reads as TGTGCCAGCAGTCAGGGGACAGGCGGGAATGAAAAACTGTTTTTT. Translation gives CASSQGTGGNEKLFF.

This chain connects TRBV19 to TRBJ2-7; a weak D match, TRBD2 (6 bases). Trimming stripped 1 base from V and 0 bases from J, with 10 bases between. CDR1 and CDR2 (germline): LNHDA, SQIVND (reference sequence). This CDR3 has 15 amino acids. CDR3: CASSIVEGYSYEQYF. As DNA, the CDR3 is TGTGCCAGTAGTATAGTGGAGGGCTACTCCTACGAGCAGTACTTC.

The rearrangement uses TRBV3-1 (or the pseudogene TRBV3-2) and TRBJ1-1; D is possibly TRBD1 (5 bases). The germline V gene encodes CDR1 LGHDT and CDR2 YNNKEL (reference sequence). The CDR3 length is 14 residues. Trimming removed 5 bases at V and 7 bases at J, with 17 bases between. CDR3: CASSSQADKLEAFF. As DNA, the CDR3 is TGTGCCAGCAGCTCACAGGCGGACAAGCTTGAAGCTTTCTTT.

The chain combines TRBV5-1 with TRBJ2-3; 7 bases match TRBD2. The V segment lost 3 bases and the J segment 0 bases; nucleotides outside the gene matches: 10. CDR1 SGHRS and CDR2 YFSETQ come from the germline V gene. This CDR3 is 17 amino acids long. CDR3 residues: CASSSGGGGLSTDTQYF. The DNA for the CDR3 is TGCGCCAGCAGCTCCGGTGGGGGGGGACTAAGCACAGATACGCAGTATTTT.

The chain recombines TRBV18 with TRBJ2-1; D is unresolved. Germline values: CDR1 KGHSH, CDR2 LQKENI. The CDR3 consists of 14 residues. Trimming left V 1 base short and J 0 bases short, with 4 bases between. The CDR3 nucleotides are TGTGCCAGCTCACCACTGAGCTCCTACAATGAGCAGTTCTTC. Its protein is CASSPLSSYNEQFF.

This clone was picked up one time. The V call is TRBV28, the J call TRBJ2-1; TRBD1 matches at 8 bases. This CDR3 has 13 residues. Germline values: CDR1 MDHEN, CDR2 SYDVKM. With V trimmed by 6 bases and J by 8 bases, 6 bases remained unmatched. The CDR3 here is CASRGQVRYEQFF. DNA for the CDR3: TGTGCCAGCAGGGGACAGGTTCGGTATGAGCAGTTCTTC.

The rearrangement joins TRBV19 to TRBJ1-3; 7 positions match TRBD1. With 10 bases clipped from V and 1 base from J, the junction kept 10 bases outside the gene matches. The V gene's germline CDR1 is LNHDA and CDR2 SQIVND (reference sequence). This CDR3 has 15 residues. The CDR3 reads CATSDRVNSGNTIYF. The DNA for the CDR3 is TGTGCCACCTCCGACAGGGTCAATTCTGGAAACACCATATATTTT.

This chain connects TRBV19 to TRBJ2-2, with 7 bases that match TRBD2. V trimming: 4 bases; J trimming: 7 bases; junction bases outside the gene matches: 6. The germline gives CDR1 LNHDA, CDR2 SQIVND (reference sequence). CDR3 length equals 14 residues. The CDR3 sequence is CASSRREWGGELFF. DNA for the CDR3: TGTGCCAGTAGTAGGCGGGAGTGGGGCGGGGAGCTGTTTTTT. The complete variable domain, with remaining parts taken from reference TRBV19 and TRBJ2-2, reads DGGITQSPKYLFRKEGQNVTLSCEQNLNHDAMYWYRQDPGQGLRLIYYSQIVNDFQKGDIAEGYSVSREKKESFPLTVTSAQKNPTAFYLCASSRREWGGELFFGEGSRLTVL.

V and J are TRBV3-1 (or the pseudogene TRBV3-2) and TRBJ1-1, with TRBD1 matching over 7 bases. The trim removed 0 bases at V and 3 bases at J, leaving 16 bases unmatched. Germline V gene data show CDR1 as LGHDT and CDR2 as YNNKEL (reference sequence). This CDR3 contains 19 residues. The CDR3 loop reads CASSQDHALRGLGDTEAFF. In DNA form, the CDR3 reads TGTGCCAGCAGCCAAGATCACGCGTTGAGGGGGCTGGGGGACACTGAAGCTTTCTTT.

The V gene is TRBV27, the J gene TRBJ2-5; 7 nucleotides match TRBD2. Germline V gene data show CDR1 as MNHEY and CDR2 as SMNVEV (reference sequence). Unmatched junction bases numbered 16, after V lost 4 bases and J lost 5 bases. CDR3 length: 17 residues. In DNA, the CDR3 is TGTGCCAGCAGTTCCGTCGGGAGGACTACAGGAGGGGAGACCCAGTACTTC. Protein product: CASSSVGRTTGGETQYF.

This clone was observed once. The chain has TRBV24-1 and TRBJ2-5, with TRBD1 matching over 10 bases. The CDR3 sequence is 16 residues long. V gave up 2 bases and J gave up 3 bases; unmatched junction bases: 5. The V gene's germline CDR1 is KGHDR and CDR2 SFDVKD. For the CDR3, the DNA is TGTGCCACCAGTGATTCGAGGGACAGGGGAAAAGAGACCCAGTACTTC. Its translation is CATSDSRDRGKETQYF.

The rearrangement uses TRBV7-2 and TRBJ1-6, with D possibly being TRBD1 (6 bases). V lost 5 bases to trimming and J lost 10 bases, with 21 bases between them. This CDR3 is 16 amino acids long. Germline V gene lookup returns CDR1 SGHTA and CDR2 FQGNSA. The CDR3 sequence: CASSPQGTAIRSPLHF. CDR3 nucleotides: TGTGCCAGCAGCCCACAGGGTACGGCGATTAGATCACCCCTCCACTTT.

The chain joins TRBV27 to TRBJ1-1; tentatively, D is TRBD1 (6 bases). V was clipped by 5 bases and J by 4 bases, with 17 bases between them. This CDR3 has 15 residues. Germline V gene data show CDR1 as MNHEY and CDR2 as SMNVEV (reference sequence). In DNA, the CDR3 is TGTGCCAGCAGTCCCCAGGGAAGGGGGGGCACTGAAGCTTTCTTT. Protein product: CASSPQGRGGTEAFF.

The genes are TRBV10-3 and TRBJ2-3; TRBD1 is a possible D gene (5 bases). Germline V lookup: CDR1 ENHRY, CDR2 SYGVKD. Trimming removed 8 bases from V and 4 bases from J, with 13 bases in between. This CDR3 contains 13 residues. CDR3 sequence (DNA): TGTGCCATCTTGGGCCAAGGGGCAGATACGCAGTATTTT. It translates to CAILGQGADTQYF.

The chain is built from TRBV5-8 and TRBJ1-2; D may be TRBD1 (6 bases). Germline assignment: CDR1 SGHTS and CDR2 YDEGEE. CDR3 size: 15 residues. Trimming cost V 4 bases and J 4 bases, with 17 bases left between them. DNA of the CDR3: TGTGCCAGCAGCCTGGACAGCCCCTCAGTCTATGGCTACACCTTC. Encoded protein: CASSLDSPSVYGYTF.

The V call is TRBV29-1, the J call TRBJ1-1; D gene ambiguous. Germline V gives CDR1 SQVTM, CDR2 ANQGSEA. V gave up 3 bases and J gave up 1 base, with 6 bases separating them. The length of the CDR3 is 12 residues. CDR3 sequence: CSVDAGNTEAFF. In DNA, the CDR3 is TGCAGCGTTGATGCGGGGAACACTGAAGCTTTCTTT.